This is a list of T cell receptor beta chains from one sample in a study of PD-1 blockade in classical Hodgkin lymphoma. Generated by immunoSEQ multiplex PCR, the TCRdb table keeps only in-frame clones and is missing some. The sample records about 13,000 clones, more than 85% being singletons. Sequences were derived from peripheral blood mononuclear cells (PBMCs), sampled at baseline. Receptors were obtained from a human donor with classical Hodgkin lymphoma. CDR3s include the opening cysteine and the closing phenylalanine or tryptophan. A D gene is named only where the DNA matches it firmly. A clone size is listed for some rows: how often the clone was seen (once, few, many), or a class if it is expanded.

length	V	size	D	J	DNA	CDR3
14	TRBV27	NA	NA	TRBJ2-7	TGTGCCAGCAGTTTAAAGGGGACTGCTCCCGAGCAGTACTTC	CASSLKGTAPEQYF
19	TRBV7-9	medium-sized	TRBD1	TRBJ2-2	TGTGCCAGCAGCTTAAGGGGGCACAGGGACCCGTCGAACACCGGGGAGCTGTTTTTT	CASSLRGHRDPSNTGELFF
14	TRBV19	NA	NA	TRBJ2-3	TGTGCCAGTAGTATGCTGAGGGGACCAGATACGCAGTATTTT	CASSMLRGPDTQYF
14	TRBV11-3	NA	TRBD1	TRBJ2-5	TGTGCCAGCAGCTTATGGGGACAGGGAGAGACCCAGTACTTC	CASSLWGQGETQYF
15	TRBV6-5	once	TRBD1	TRBJ2-7	TGTGCCAGCAGTCGAGGACAGGGGCGGTCCTACGAGCAGTACTTC	CASSRGQGRSYEQYF
12	TRBV30	NA	TRBD1	TRBJ2-7	TGTGCCCTGCAGGGGGCCGCCTACGAGCAGTACTTC	CALQGAAYEQYF
11	TRBV7-3	NA	NA	TRBJ1-1	TGTGCCAGCAGCTTAAGCCCTGAAGCTTTCTTT	CASSLSPEAFF
12	TRBV5-1	NA	NA	TRBJ1-1	TGCGCCAGCAGCTTGGAAGGGTCTGAAGCTTTCTTT	CASSLEGSEAFF
17	TRBV7-2	NA	NA	TRBJ1-5	TGTGCCAGCAGCTTAGCGGATGGCAGGGTCACAGGTCAGCCCCAGCATTTT	CASSLADGRVTGQPQHF
13	TRBV9	NA	NA	TRBJ2-1	TGTGCCAGCAGCGGGGAGGTTGTAAATGAGCAGTTCTTC	CASSGEVVNEQFF
17	TRBV7-6	NA	TRBD1	TRBJ2-2	TGTGCCAGCAGCCAGAGACAGGGGGCTGGTATAATCGGGGAGCTGTTTTTT	CASSQRQGAGIIGELFF
15	TRBV15	NA	NA	TRBJ1-1	TGTGCCACCAGCAGAGACCTAAGAGGGAACACTGAAGCTTTCTTT	CATSRDLRGNTEAFF
16	TRBV19	NA	NA	TRBJ1-2	TGTGCCAGTAGTTTCCAGGGAGGGGGACGGAACTATGGCTACACCTTC	CASSFQGGGRNYGYTF
17	TRBV4-2	NA	NA	TRBJ2-3	TGTGCCAGCAGCCAAGTGGGTTTAGCGGCTAGCACAGATACGCAGTATTTT	CASSQVGLAASTDTQYF
16	TRBV27	NA	NA	TRBJ1-2	TGTGCCAGCAGTTTATCCACCGGGGGGCAGGGCTATGGCTACACCTTC	CASSLSTGGQGYGYTF